This record covers a single T cell receptor (beta chain). This CDR3 is built from 15 residues. Germline values: CDR1 SGHNT, CDR2 YYREEE (reference sequence). Trimming cost V 1 base and J 3 bases; bases outside gene matches: 5. The data stem from a study of blood T cell repertoires in COVID-19. Using immunoSEQ multiplex PCR, the repertoire was profiled, and TCRdb retains in-frame clones only, with some absent. The sample yields around 240,000 clones, 70% to 90% seen once. The chain combines TRBV5-4 with TRBJ2-7; TRBD2 aligns across 9 bases. Source material: peripheral blood. The receptor was derived from a woman aged 25-40 years who had recovered from COVID-19. The CDR3 region is CASSLKAGGLYEQYF. CDR3 nucleotides: TGTGCCAGCAGCTTGAAAGCGGGGGGCCTCTACGAGCAGTACTTC.